The 26 T cell receptor beta chains in this list originate from one sample, sequenced in a study of identical twins. MiXCR, run by TCRdb on the 5' RACE reads, gives a single entry per CDR3 protein. The table records some 590,000 distinct CDR3 sequences, 9.5% to 10% of them present only once. The sample also formed part of further work on yellow fever vaccine responses in identical twins.

The sample comprised PBMCs. The receptors shown here come from a woman younger than 35 in good health.

The gene calls are TRBV6-2 or TRBV6-3 and TRBJ2-2, with 11 bases identical to TRBD2. V was clipped by 10 bases and J by 3 bases; unmatched bases: 7. Germline assignment: CDR1 MNHEY and CDR2 SVGEGT. The CDR3 runs to 15 residues. The CDR3 nucleotides are TGTGCCACCGGGGGACTAGCGGCATACACCGGGGAGCTGTTTTTT. Protein sequence: CATGGLAAYTGELFF.

This clonotype was seen a handful of times. The V and J genes are TRBV29-1 and TRBJ1-2; 10 nucleotides agree with TRBD1. Germline V lookup: CDR1 SQVTM, CDR2 ANQGSEA. This CDR3 is 13 amino acids long. With 7 bases clipped from V and 5 bases from J, the junction kept 7 bases outside the gene matches. The CDR3 protein is CSARQGARYGYTF. The CDR3, as DNA: TGCAGCGCAAGACAGGGGGCGCGATATGGCTACACCTTC.

This chain links TRBV29-1 with TRBJ1-2, with D perhaps matching TRBD1 (6 bases). The CDR3 length is 15 residues. Looked up from germline, CDR1 is SQVTM and CDR2 is ANQGSEA. The V end was cut by 0 bases, the J end by 2 bases, with 13 bases between. The CDR3 DNA is TGCAGCGTTGAAGATCCTGGGACATCAAACTATGGCTACACCTTC. It codes for CSVEDPGTSNYGYTF.

This clonotype was counted only a few times. The chain recombines TRBV12-3 or TRBV12-4 with TRBJ2-5, with 8 bases that match TRBD2. There are 15 residues in the CDR3. The V segment lost 4 bases and the J segment 5 bases; nucleotides outside the gene matches: 9. The CDR3 DNA reads as TGTGCCAGCAGTTCTAAAGCGGGAGATGTGGAGACCCAGTACTTC. Protein product: CASSSKAGDVETQYF.

J is TRBJ2-1 and V is TRBV3-1; 7 bases agree with TRBD1. CDR3 length: 18 amino acids. Germline loops: CDR1 LGHDT, CDR2 YNNKEL (reference sequence). J lost 4 bases, V lost 3 bases, and 15 bases had no gene match. The CDR3 sequence is CASSHRLGRGYQYNEQFF. The CDR3 nucleotides read TGTGCCAGCAGCCACAGATTGGGCAGGGGGTATCAATACAATGAGCAGTTCTTC.

This chain joins TRBV12-3 or TRBV12-4 and TRBJ2-2; 9 nucleotides align to TRBD1. There are 18 residues in the CDR3. CDR3 DNA sequence: TGTACCTTCAGTAACCCGGACAGGGGCCTCCCGGGGGCCGGGGAGCTGTTTTTT. As protein: CTFSNPDRGLPGAGELFF.

The sample holds many counts of this clonotype. V gene TRBV20-1 combines with J gene TRBJ2-1; weak D call: TRBD1 (6 bases). The CDR3 consists of 10 residues. Deletions cut 3 bases from V and 14 bases from J, with 11 bases between. In germline, CDR1 is DFQATT, CDR2 SNEGSKA (reference sequence). The CDR3 nucleotides are TGCAGTGCTAGGCCGGACAGTAAGTTCTTC. Its translation is CSARPDSKFF.

The V gene is TRBV29-1, the J gene TRBJ2-4; TRBD1 is a possible D gene (6 bases). Germline V CDR1 and CDR2: SQVTM, ANQGSEA. The CDR3 is 13 amino acids. The V end lost 6 bases, the J end lost 5 bases, and 14 bases lay between the germline ends. The CDR3 region is CSVAPGAENIQYF. The CDR3 DNA sequence: TGCAGCGTCGCGCCAGGGGCGGAAAACATTCAGTACTTC.

This chain connects TRBV4-3 to TRBJ2-1; 12 bases agree with TRBD2. Germline V gives CDR1 LGHNA, CDR2 YSLEER. The CDR3 sequence is 16 residues long. J was trimmed by 7 bases and V by 7 bases; bases with no gene match: 11. Here the CDR3 DNA reads TGCGCCAGCAAACAAACCCTAGCGGGAGGGTATAATGAGCAGTTCTTC. This codes for CASKQTLAGGYNEQFF.

This clonotype was counted only a few times. The V call is TRBV7-2, the J call TRBJ2-7; no definite D call. The ends were cut back, 3 bases at V and 0 bases at J, with 12 bases in the middle. Germline values: CDR1 SGHTA, CDR2 FQGNSA. The CDR3 contains 15 residues. The CDR3 DNA follows: TGTGCCAGCAGCTTTGGCGATGGGTCCTCCTACGAGCAGTACTTC. Residues: CASSFGDGSSYEQYF. Full variable domain (remainder filled in from reference TRBV7-2 and TRBJ2-7): GAGVSQSPSNKVTEKGKDVELRCDPISGHTALYWYRQSLGQGLEFLIYFQGNSAPDKSGLPSDRFSAERTGGSVSTLTIQRTQQEDSAVYLCASSFGDGSSYEQYFGPGTRLTVT.

The CDR3 is CASSSAGGRQETQYF. CDR3 in DNA: TGTGCCAGCAGCTCAGCGGGTGGCAGGCAAGAGACCCAGTACTTC. This rearrangement joins TRBV11-2 to TRBJ2-5; possible D gene TRBD2, 6 bases. Germline V gives CDR1 SGHAT, CDR2 FQNNGV. V lost 4 bases to trimming and J lost 2 bases, with 14 bases between them. The CDR3 is 15 residues long.

There are many counts of this clonotype. As DNA, the CDR3 is TGTGCCAGCAGCTCCAGGATCAGGCCAGATACGCAGTATTTT. Its protein product is CASSSRIRPDTQYF. The chain couples TRBV7-9 to TRBJ2-3, with D unclear. This CDR3 is 14 amino acids long. Germline V CDR1 and CDR2: SEHNR, FQNEAQ (reference sequence). Trimming took off 4 bases at V and 4 bases at J, with 12 bases between the two ends.

This clonotype was counted a few times. This sequence joins TRBV7-2 and TRBJ2-5; D might be TRBD1 (5 bases). V was trimmed by 5 bases and J by 6 bases, leaving 19 bases between them. The CDR3 is 15 residues long. Per the germline V gene, CDR1 is SGHTA and CDR2 is FQGNSA. For the CDR3, the DNA is TGTGCCAGCAGCACTTCTAGGGGCTCGAGGAAGACCCAGTACTTC. Translation gives CASSTSRGSRKTQYF.

CDR3 sequence: CASSFPGSTGTEAFF. CDR3 nucleotides: TGCGCCAGCAGCTTCCCGGGTAGCACTGGCACTGAAGCTTTCTTT. This chain links TRBV5-1 with TRBJ1-1; D unclear. CDR1 SGHRS and CDR2 YFSETQ come from the germline V gene. Trimming stripped 2 bases from V and 4 bases from J, with 15 bases between. The CDR3 extends over 15 amino acids.

This clonotype has at least ten counts. The rearrangement joins TRBV29-1 to TRBJ2-7, with D tentatively TRBD2 (6 bases). Germline V gene data show CDR1 as SQVTM and CDR2 as ANQGSEA. V was trimmed by 1 base and J by 3 bases, leaving 10 bases between them. This CDR3 spans 13 amino acids. The CDR3, as DNA: TGCAGCGTTGAAGGGGACTTCAACTACGAGCAGTACTTC. Its translation: CSVEGDFNYEQYF.

The chain is built from TRBV19 and TRBJ2-1; D perhaps matches TRBD1 (5 bases). The CDR3 sequence is 16 residues long. V lost 4 bases and J lost 0, with 13 bases in between. CDR1 and CDR2 (germline): LNHDA, SQIVND (reference sequence). The CDR3 reads CASSTITGSSYNEQFF. CDR3 sequence (DNA): TGTGCCAGTAGTACCATCACAGGTTCCTCCTACAATGAGCAGTTCTTC.

This clonotype was counted many times. Written as DNA, the CDR3 is TGTGCCAGCAAGTCCCACCAAGAGACCCAGTACTTC. It yields the protein CASKSHQETQYF. The chain links TRBV12-3 or TRBV12-4 to TRBJ2-5; D gene uncertain. Trimming cost V 7 bases and J 0 bases, with 6 bases left between them. This CDR3 has 12 residues.

This clonotype has a count of ten or more. The chain uses TRBV10-3 and TRBJ1-4; D is uncertain. V dropped 0 bases and J dropped 3 bases, with 5 bases sitting between them. CDR1 is ENHRY, CDR2 SYGVKD, per germline. The CDR3 length is 14 residues. CDR3 sequence: CAISESSPNEKLFF. For the CDR3, the DNA is TGTGCCATCAGTGAGTCGTCCCCTAATGAAAAACTGTTTTTT.

The gene calls are TRBV18 and TRBJ2-5, with 9 bases fitting TRBD1. The CDR3 consists of 15 residues. From germline, CDR1 is KGHSH and CDR2 LQKENI. J lost 2 bases, V lost 3 bases, and 4 bases had no gene match. The CDR3 DNA reads TGTGCCAGCTCACCTAGGGACAGGGCGCAAGAGACCCAGTACTTC. This translates into CASSPRDRAQETQYF.

This chain links TRBV27 with TRBJ2-6; tentatively, D is TRBD1 or TRBD2 (5 bases each). The CDR3 loop spans 14 amino acids. Between the trimmed V and J ends, which lost 9 bases and 2 bases, there was a span of 11 bases. Germline V gene sequence: CDR1 MNHEY, CDR2 SMNVEV (reference sequence). The CDR3 sequence is CASGTFAGANVLTF. CDR3 coding DNA: TGTGCCAGTGGGACCTTTGCTGGGGCCAACGTCCTGACTTTC.

In its sample, this clonotype was seen a few times. The chain has TRBV5-6 and TRBJ2-3, with D possibly matching TRBD1 (6 bases). Germline V gene lookup returns CDR1 SGHDT and CDR2 YYEEEE. V was trimmed by 0 bases and J by 2 bases, leaving 10 bases between them. The CDR3 covers 15 residues. CDR3 residues: CASSLEGVITDTQYF. CDR3 nucleotide sequence: TGTGCCAGCAGCTTGGAGGGGGTGATCACAGATACGCAGTATTTT.

CDR3 protein: CSARDFLGPRDEQYF. CDR3 coding DNA: TGCAGTGCTAGAGATTTTCTGGGGCCTAGGGACGAGCAGTACTTC. This chain joins TRBV20-1 and TRBJ2-7, with a tentative D call TRBD1 (5 bases). Germline CDR1 reads DFQATT; CDR2 reads SNEGSKA (reference sequence). V lost 0 bases and J lost 5, with 17 bases in between. CDR3 length: 15 residues.

This clonotype was picked up many times. The chain uses TRBV4-3 and TRBJ2-1; D may be TRBD1 or TRBD2 (5 bases each). CDR1 and CDR2 (germline): LGHNA, YSLEER. Trimming took off 0 bases at V and 4 bases at J, with 13 bases between the two ends. The CDR3 consists of 16 residues. The CDR3 DNA reads as TGCGCCAGCAGCCAAGATCTTGGGGGATTATACAATGAGCAGTTCTTC. This translates into CASSQDLGGLYNEQFF.

This clonotype was counted a few times. The rearrangement links TRBV6-5 to TRBJ2-7, with 12 bases lining up with TRBD1. Per the germline V gene, CDR1 is MNHEY and CDR2 is SVGAGI. V dropped 4 bases and J dropped 4; count of bases not matched to a gene: 8. The CDR3 runs to 16 residues. The CDR3 DNA sequence: TGTGCCAGCAGTTTTTCCGGGACAGGGGGCGAGTACGAGCAGTACTTC. Protein: CASSFSGTGGEYEQYF.

The chain recombines TRBV12-3 or TRBV12-4 with TRBJ2-7, with D perhaps TRBD2 (5 bases). CDR3 length: 14 amino acids. The V gene lost 6 bases and the J gene lost 2 bases, with 14 bases spanning the gap. In nucleotides, the CDR3 is TGTGCCAGCAGGCCGGGGAGTTCTCCCTACGAGCAGTACTTC. It yields the protein CASRPGSSPYEQYF.

In its sample, this clonotype was seen a few times. The rearrangement links TRBV19 to TRBJ2-7, with unresolved D. Germline CDR1 is LNHDA and CDR2 is SQIVND (reference sequence). The CDR3 runs 13 residues. The V gene lost 10 bases and the J gene lost 0 bases, with 13 bases spanning the gap. For the CDR3, the DNA is TGTGCCACCGCCTCGGACCTCTCCTACGAGCAGTACTTC. This sequence encodes CATASDLSYEQYF.